Listed below are T cell receptor beta chains from one sample, sequenced in a study of T cells in Graves' hyperthyroidism and ophthalmopathy. TCRdb passed the multiplex PCR reads through MiXCR, listing each CDR3 protein once. Of 20,000 to 30,000 distinct CDR3 sequences in the sample, around 40% were seen once. Material for sequencing was blood. These receptors were obtained from a woman aged 25-40 years with Graves' hyperthyroidism. CDR3s include the opening cysteine and the closing phenylalanine or tryptophan. The D gene is left open where the match is weak. Only some rows state a clone size, as once, few, many or a class for expanded clones.

size	V	J	D	CDR3	DNA
.	TRBV20-1	TRBJ2-1	.	CSADSNEQFF	TGCAGTGCCGACTCCAATGAGCAGTTCTTC
medium-sized	TRBV20-1	TRBJ2-7	TRBD2	CSARAVTSVPYEQYF	TGCAGTGCTAGAGCCGTGACTAGCGTCCCCTACGAGCAGTACTTC
.	TRBV7-3	TRBJ2-2	.	CASSLTNTGELFF	TGTGCCAGCAGCTTAACGAACACCGGGGAGCTGTTTTTT
medium-sized	TRBV10-3	TRBJ1-2	.	CAISELSTVPGYTF	TGTGCCATCAGTGAGTTAAGTACAGTTCCTGGCTACACCTTC
many	TRBV6-6	TRBJ2-4	.	CASSYSMVVASKGNIQYF	TGTGCCAGCAGTTACTCGATGGTCGTGGCGTCGAAGGGGAACATTCAGTACTTC
.	TRBV5-6	TRBJ2-5	TRBD2	CASSRLAGERETQYF	TGTGCCAGCAGCCGGTTAGCGGGAGAACGGGAGACCCAGTACTTC
.	TRBV5-1	TRBJ1-2	TRBD1	CASSSTPGQGVHGYTF	TGCGCCAGCAGCTCTACTCCGGGACAGGGGGTTCATGGCTACACCTTC
.	TRBV29-1	TRBJ1-2	TRBD1	CSVWDRGYGYTF	TGCAGCGTCTGGGACAGGGGCTATGGCTACACCTTC
.	TRBV20-1	TRBJ2-1	TRBD2	CGAGLAEDNEQSF	TGCGGTGCTGGACTAGCGGAAGACAATGAGCAGTCCTTC
many	TRBV18	TRBJ1-2	TRBD1	CASSPDRVYGYTF	TGTGCCAGCTCCCCCGACAGGGTTTATGGCTACACCTTC
many	TRBV20-1	TRBJ1-5	.	CSARDAGRRTSNQPQHF	TGCAGTGCTAGAGATGCGGGGAGGAGAACTAGCAATCAGCCCCAGCATTTT
.	TRBV2	TRBJ2-5	TRBD2	CASGGTSGRRETQYF	TGTGCCAGCGGAGGGACTAGCGGGAGACGAGAGACCCAGTACTTC
.	TRBV7-2	TRBJ2-5	TRBD2	CASSLGLAGGEGTQYF	TGTGCCAGCAGCTTAGGTCTAGCGGGGGGGGAGGGGACCCAGTACTTC
.	TRBV7-8	TRBJ2-6	.	CASSLAHIGPGTNVLTF	TGTGCCAGCAGCTTAGCGCACATAGGACCTGGGACTAACGTCCTGACTTTC
.	TRBV7-6	TRBJ1-2	TRBD1	CASSLTDRGYGGYTF	TGTGCCAGCAGCTTAACCGACAGGGGATATGGCGGCTACACCTTC
.	TRBV20-1	TRBJ2-1	.	CSARRGFGAGSTDTQFF	TGCAGTGCTAGAAGGGGGTTCGGAGCGGGAAGCACAGATACGCAGTTCTTC
.	TRBV5-4	TRBJ2-5	TRBD1	CASSLWAGGQYF	TGTGCCAGCAGCTTGTGGGCAGGGGGTCAGTACTTC
.	TRBV7-9	TRBJ1-4	.	CASSPNPGSATNEKLFF	TGTGCCAGCAGCCCCAACCCAGGGAGCGCAACTAATGAAAAACTGTTTTTT
many	TRBV5-1	TRBJ1-1	.	CASSFTLSNTEAFF	TGCGCCAGCAGCTTTACCCTGTCTAACACTGAAGCTTTCTTT
many	TRBV6-6	TRBJ2-2	.	CASKADGTAGELFF	TGTGCCAGCAAAGCCGACGGGACTGCGGGGGAGCTGTTTTTT
.	TRBV7-2	TRBJ2-1	TRBD2	CASSHTSGIDNEQFF	TGTGCCAGCAGCCACACTAGCGGGATTGACAATGAGCAGTTCTTC
many	TRBV28	TRBJ2-7	.	CASSPAGSVGEQYF	TGTGCCAGCAGTCCCGCAGGGTCAGTCGGCGAGCAGTACTTC
few	TRBV15	TRBJ2-1	TRBD2	CATSRDGSGNSYNEQFF	TGTGCCACCAGCAGAGATGGGAGCGGGAACTCCTACAATGAGCAGTTCTTC
many	TRBV19	TRBJ1-1	TRBD1	CASSIVAGTAAEAFF	TGTGCCAGTAGTATAGTTGCCGGGACAGCGGCTGAAGCTTTCTTT
few	TRBV9	TRBJ2-1	TRBD2	CASSARLAGGQNEQFF	TGTGCCAGCAGCGCCCGACTAGCGGGGGGGCAGAATGAGCAGTTCTTC
few	TRBV24-1	TRBJ1-2	TRBD1	CATSDPSTGVGYGYTF	TGTGCCACCAGTGATCCCTCGACAGGGGTGGGGTATGGCTACACCTTC
many	TRBV4-1	TRBJ1-4	TRBD1	CASSQGPTGGREKLFF	TGCGCCAGCAGCCAAGGCCCGACAGGGGGACGTGAAAAACTGTTTTTT
.	TRBV20-1	TRBJ2-3	.	CSARGGDTQYF	TGCAGTGCTAGGGGGGGAGATACGCAGTATTTT
.	TRBV9	TRBJ2-3	TRBD1	CASSVLQGAPLDTQYF	TGTGCCAGCAGCGTATTGCAGGGGGCTCCATTGGATACGCAGTATTTT
many	TRBV19	TRBJ2-2	TRBD2	CASSRVAGGSGELFF	TGTGCCAGTAGTCGGGTAGCGGGAGGATCCGGGGAGCTGTTTTTT
medium-sized	TRBV19	TRBJ1-5	.	CASSHMARNQPQHF	TGTGCCAGTAGTCACATGGCCCGAAATCAGCCCCAGCATTTT
many	TRBV5-4	TRBJ2-2	.	CASSTWGGSSTGELFF	TGTGCCAGCAGCACCTGGGGGGGCAGTTCGACCGGGGAGCTGTTTTTT
few	TRBV5-6	TRBJ2-5	.	CASRFSLAGETQYF	TGTGCCAGCAGGTTCAGTTTGGCCGGGGAGACCCAGTACTTC
many	TRBV6-1	TRBJ2-1	.	CASGVNEQFF	TGTGCCAGCGGAGTGAATGAGCAGTTCTTC
medium-sized	TRBV29-1	TRBJ1-4	.	CSVRVATNEKLFF	TGCAGCGTCAGGGTAGCAACTAATGAAAAACTGTTTTTT
medium-sized	TRBV2	TRBJ2-1	.	CASRLNPVDEQFF	TGTGCCAGCAGATTAAACCCAGTCGATGAGCAGTTCTTC
medium-sized	TRBV29-1	TRBJ1-1	.	CSVDRQGYTEAFF	TGCAGCGTTGATAGGCAGGGGTACACTGAAGCTTTCTTT
medium-sized	TRBV19	TRBJ2-6	TRBD2	CASSPLAGVLSGANVLTF	TGTGCCAGTAGTCCTTTAGCGGGAGTCCTCTCTGGGGCCAACGTCCTGACTTTC
medium-sized	TRBV29-1	TRBJ2-7	.	CSTSGGELPEQYF	TGCAGCACCTCCGGGGGAGAACTCCCCGAGCAGTACTTC
.	TRBV19	TRBJ1-1	.	CASNPAGAGTEAFF	TGTGCCAGTAATCCGGCGGGAGCCGGGACTGAAGCTTTCTTT
medium-sized	TRBV10-1	TRBJ2-7	.	CASSDLGGERDEQYF	TGCGCCAGCAGTGATTTAGGAGGGGAACGGGACGAGCAGTACTTC
few	TRBV7-9	TRBJ1-1	.	CASSRVEGNTGASF	TGTGCCAGCAGCCGTGTGGAGGGCAACACTGGAGCTTCCTTT
many	TRBV3-1	TRBJ2-1	TRBD2	CASSPHLAGAGNEQFF	TGTGCCAGCAGCCCCCATCTAGCGGGAGCAGGCAATGAGCAGTTCTTC
many	TRBV5-6	TRBJ1-1	.	CASSLGGRFTEAFF	TGTGCCAGCAGCTTAGGCGGCAGGTTCACTGAAGCTTTCTTT
.	TRBV27	TRBJ1-6	TRBD1	CASSFVTGMGSPLHF	TGTGCCAGCAGTTTCGTGACAGGGATGGGTTCACCCCTCCACTTT
many	TRBV5-1	TRBJ1-4	.	CASSLAGATNEKLFF	TGCGCCAGCAGCTTGGCCGGGGCAACTAATGAAAAACTGTTTTTT
medium-sized	TRBV10-1	TRBJ1-3	.	CASSGTELDTIYF	TGCGCCAGCAGTGGGACCGAATTGGACACCATATATTTT
medium-sized	TRBV19	TRBJ2-7	TRBD2	CASRDYQSYEQYF	TGTGCCAGTCGGGACTACCAGTCCTACGAGCAGTACTTC
many	TRBV6-1	TRBJ1-1	.	CATRIGAWTEAFF	TGTGCCACCCGGATCGGGGCATGGACTGAAGCTTTCTTT
medium-sized	TRBV29-1	TRBJ2-7	TRBD1	CSVEETAGGTYEQYF	TGCAGCGTTGAAGAAACGGCAGGGGGAACTTACGAGCAGTACTTC
.	TRBV2	TRBJ2-7	TRBD2	CAGRASSGRDEQYF	TGTGCCGGCAGAGCGTCTAGCGGGAGAGACGAGCAGTACTTC